Given below is one T cell receptor (beta chain) in context. What it recognizes is unknown. Repertoires were generated with immunoSEQ multiplex PCR, while TCRdb's copy carries only in-frame clones and drops some. This sample carries about 26,000 clones, approximately 85% of them seen once, and the ten largest clones take 34%. The sample is drawn from a study of OX40 agonist ivuxolimab in advanced cancers. The wider study: Melanoma, hepatocellular carcinoma, head and neck or renal cell cancer occurred in dose-escalation patients.

V was clipped by 6 bases and J by 5 bases; unmatched bases: 12. The germline gives CDR1 MNHEY, CDR2 SVGAGI. The CDR3 runs 15 residues. Study observations and caveats: Which antigen the expanded peripheral T cells recognized is unknown.

This material consisted of CD4+ or CD8+ T cells sorted from blood, taken in a trial of the OX40 agonist ivuxolimab. The receptor was isolated from an adult with an advanced solid tumor such as melanoma, head and neck, liver or kidney cancer. The chain uses TRBV6-5 and TRBJ2-7; 8 positions match TRBD1. This CDR3 is CASSQLLTGAHEQYF. Here the CDR3 DNA reads TGTGCCAGCAGCCAGCTGTTGACAGGGGCCCACGAGCAGTACTTC.